The T cell receptor (beta chain) under discussion was sequenced for a study of T cells after posttransplantation cyclophosphamide. The CDR3 consists of 11 residues. Germline values: CDR1 MNHEY, CDR2 SMNVEV (reference sequence). Trimming left V 6 bases short and J 8 bases short, with 10 bases between. The sample holds many counts of this clone. Antigen unknown. Method: immunoSEQ multiplex PCR; TCRdb's copy keeps in-frame clones and lacks some. The sample is made up of about 17,000 clones, none counted only once. Notes on the study in general: Blood and skin or GI T cell repertoires showed limited TRB overlap. Later blood repertoires were often dominated by clones from the donor CD8+ memory compartment. After PTCy, TRB diversity resembled that of CNI/methotrexate controls.

Treatment was busulfan-fludarabine conditioning, a marrow graft, and cyclophosphamide on days +3 and +4. This chain connects TRBV27 to TRBJ1-1; maybe TRBD1 (5 bases). The input for sequencing was PBMCs, taken after allogeneic stem cell transplant with posttransplant cyclophosphamide. The clonotype comes from a female patient in her 30s who received an allogeneic stem cell transplant from a related donor, was CMV-positive, and had no GVHD. Some T cells may originate from the graft donor. In nucleotides, the CDR3 is TGTGCCAGCAGGGGCTACAGGGAAGCTTTCTTT. Protein sequence: CASRGYREAFF.